These 8 T cell receptor beta chains were sequenced from one sample in a study of technical replicates of blood from a handful of donors. Repertoires were generated with immunoSEQ multiplex PCR, while TCRdb's copy carries only in-frame clones and drops some. The table lists 78,000 or so clones, roughly 91% of them singletons. Sequences were obtained from T cells isolated from PBMCs. These receptors all stem from a human donor in good health. Some clones in this sample may be carry-over from other donors' samples.

The chain joins TRBV10-1 to TRBJ2-6, with a tentative D call TRBD2 (6 bases). V was shortened by 3 bases and J by 2 bases, with 17 bases between the two germline ends. The CDR3 has 18 amino acids. Germline V gene sequence: CDR1 WNHNN, CDR2 SYGVQD (reference sequence). The CDR3 coding sequence is TGCGCCAGCAGTGAAGGGCGGGATGGACGCCCTGGGGCCAACGTCCTGACTTTC. Amino acids: CASSEGRDGRPGANVLTF.

This clone appeared a few times. The J gene is TRBJ1-1, the V gene TRBV29-1, with a tentative D call TRBD1 (5 bases). Looked up from germline, CDR1 is SQVTM and CDR2 is ANQGSEA. The CDR3 is 10 amino acids. Trimming removed 6 bases from V and 5 bases from J, with 7 bases in between. The CDR3 here is CSVRGTEAFF. The DNA for the CDR3 is TGCAGCGTGCGGGGGACTGAAGCTTTCTTT.

Turning to this clone: One end of the junction varies from germline; a read error may be responsible. The J gene is TRBJ2-3, the V gene TRBV5-1; 12 nucleotides match TRBD1. Germline CDR1 SGHRS, CDR2 YFSETQ. The CDR3 runs 15 residues. CDR3 bases: TGCGCCAGCAGTTTGGGACAGGGGGCGGCAGATACGCAGTATTTT. Amino acids: CASSLGQGAADTQYF.

V and J are TRBV9 and TRBJ2-1, with 10 nucleotides matching TRBD2. Germline CDR1 is SGDLS and CDR2 is YYNGEE. V lost 4 bases and J lost 6; bases outside the gene matches: 10. The CDR3 covers 16 residues. CDR3 sequence (DNA): TGTGCCAGCAGCCTCCGATTTAGCGGGAGGCCCAATGAGCAGTTCTTC. Its translation: CASSLRFSGRPNEQFF.

The chain joins TRBV2 to TRBJ2-4, with TRBD2 matching over 8 bases. This CDR3 region has 17 residues. In germline, CDR1 is SNHLY, CDR2 FYNNEI. The V and J ends lost 2 bases and 0 bases, in that order; junction bases with no gene match: 6. CDR3 sequence reads: CASSERAGGLAKNIQYF. The DNA for the CDR3 is TGTGCCAGCAGTGAAAGGGCGGGGGGTCTAGCCAAAAACATTCAGTACTTC.

The chain recombines TRBV6-5 with TRBJ2-7; D possibly corresponds to TRBD1 (5 bases). The CDR3 contains 16 residues. The V end lost 0 bases, the J end lost 6 bases, and 18 bases lay between the germline ends. CDR1 and CDR2 (germline): MNHEY, SVGAGI. Written as DNA, the CDR3 is TGTGCCAGCAGTTACTCGCAGGGCATCTATAGGGGCGAGCAGTACTTC. It codes for CASSYSQGIYRGEQYF.

The J gene is TRBJ2-7, the V gene TRBV6-6; 9 bases agree with TRBD2. There are 15 residues in the CDR3. V was pared by 2 bases and J by 2 bases, with 4 bases of the junction left unmatched. Per germline, CDR1 MNHNY and CDR2 SVGAGI (reference sequence). Written as DNA, the CDR3 is TGTGCCAGCAGTTACGGAGCGGGGGGCCCCTACGAGCAGTACTTC. It encodes CASSYGAGGPYEQYF.

Only one count was recorded for this clone. V is TRBV7-9 and J is TRBJ2-7; 7 nucleotides match TRBD2. Germline CDR1 reads SEHNR; CDR2 reads FQNEAQ (reference sequence). This CDR3 has 14 residues. The J segment lost 1 base and the V segment lost 5 bases, leaving 5 bases of the junction unmatched. The CDR3 loop reads CASSPAAGSYEQYF. CDR3 in DNA: TGTGCCAGCAGCCCCGCAGCGGGGTCCTACGAGCAGTACTTC.